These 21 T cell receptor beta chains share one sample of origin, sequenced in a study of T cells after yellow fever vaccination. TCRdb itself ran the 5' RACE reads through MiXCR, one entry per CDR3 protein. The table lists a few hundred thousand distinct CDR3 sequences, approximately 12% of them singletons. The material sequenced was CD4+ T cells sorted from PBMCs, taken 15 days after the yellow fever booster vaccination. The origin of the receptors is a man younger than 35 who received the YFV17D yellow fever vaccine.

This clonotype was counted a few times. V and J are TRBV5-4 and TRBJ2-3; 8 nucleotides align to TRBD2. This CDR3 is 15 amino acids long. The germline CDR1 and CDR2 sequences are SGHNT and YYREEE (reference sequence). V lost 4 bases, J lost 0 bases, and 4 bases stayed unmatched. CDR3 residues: CASSIGGGSTDTQYF. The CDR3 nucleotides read TGTGCCAGCAGCATCGGGGGGGGTAGCACAGATACGCAGTATTTT.

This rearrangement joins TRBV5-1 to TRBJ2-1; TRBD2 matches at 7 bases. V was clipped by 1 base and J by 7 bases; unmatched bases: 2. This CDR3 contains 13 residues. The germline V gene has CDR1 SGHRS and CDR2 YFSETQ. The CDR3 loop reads CASSLLGGNEQFF. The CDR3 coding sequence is TGCGCCAGCAGCTTGTTGGGAGGGAATGAGCAGTTCTTC.

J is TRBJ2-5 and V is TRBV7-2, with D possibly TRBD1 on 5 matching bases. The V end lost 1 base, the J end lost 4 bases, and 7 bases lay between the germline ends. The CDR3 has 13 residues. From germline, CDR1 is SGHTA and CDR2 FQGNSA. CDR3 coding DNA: TGTGCCAGCAGCTTAGGACAGCGAGAGACCCAGTACTTC. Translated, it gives CASSLGQRETQYF.

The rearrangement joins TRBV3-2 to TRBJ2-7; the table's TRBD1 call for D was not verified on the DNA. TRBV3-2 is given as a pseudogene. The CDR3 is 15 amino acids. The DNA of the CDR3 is TGTGCCAGCAGCCCCCCGGACCGAACGACCTACGAGCAGTACTTC. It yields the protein CASSPPDRTTYEQYF.

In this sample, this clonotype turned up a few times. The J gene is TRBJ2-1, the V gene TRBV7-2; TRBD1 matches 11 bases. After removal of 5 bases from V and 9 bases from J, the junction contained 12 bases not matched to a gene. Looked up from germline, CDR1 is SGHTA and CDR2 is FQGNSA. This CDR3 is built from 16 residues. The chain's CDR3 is CASSPHRTGGKGEQFF. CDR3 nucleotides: TGTGCCAGCAGCCCCCACCGGACAGGGGGCAAGGGTGAGCAGTTCTTC.

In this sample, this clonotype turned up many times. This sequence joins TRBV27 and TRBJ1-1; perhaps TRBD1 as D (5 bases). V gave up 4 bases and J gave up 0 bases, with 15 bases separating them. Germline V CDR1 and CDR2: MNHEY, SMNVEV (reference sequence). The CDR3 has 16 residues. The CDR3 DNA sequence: TGTGCCAGCAGTTCATTTCAAAGGGGAGTGAACACTGAAGCTTTCTTT. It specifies CASSSFQRGVNTEAFF.

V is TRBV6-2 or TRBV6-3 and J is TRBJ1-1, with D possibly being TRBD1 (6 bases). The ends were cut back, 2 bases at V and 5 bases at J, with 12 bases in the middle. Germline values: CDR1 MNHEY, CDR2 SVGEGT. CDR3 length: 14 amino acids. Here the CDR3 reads CASSYLTGNTEAFF. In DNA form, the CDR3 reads TGTGCCAGCAGTTACCTAACAGGGAATACTGAAGCTTTCTTT.

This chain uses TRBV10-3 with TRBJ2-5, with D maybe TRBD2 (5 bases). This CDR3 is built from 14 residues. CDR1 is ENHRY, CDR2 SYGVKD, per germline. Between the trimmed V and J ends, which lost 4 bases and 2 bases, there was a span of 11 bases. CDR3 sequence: CAISVLGGQETQYF. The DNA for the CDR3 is TGTGCCATCAGTGTCCTAGGCGGGCAAGAGACCCAGTACTTC.

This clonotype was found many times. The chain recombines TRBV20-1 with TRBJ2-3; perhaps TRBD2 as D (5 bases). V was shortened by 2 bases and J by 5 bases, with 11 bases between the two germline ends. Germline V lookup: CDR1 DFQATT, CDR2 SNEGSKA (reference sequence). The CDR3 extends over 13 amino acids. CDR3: CSARSRGIDTQYF. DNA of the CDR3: TGCAGTGCTAGATCCCGGGGTATAGATACGCAGTATTTT.

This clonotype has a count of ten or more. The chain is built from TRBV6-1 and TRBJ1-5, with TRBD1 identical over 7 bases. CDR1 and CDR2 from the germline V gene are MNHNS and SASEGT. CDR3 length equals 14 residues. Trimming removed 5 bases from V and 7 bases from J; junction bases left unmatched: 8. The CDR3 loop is CASSQTGQEQPQHF. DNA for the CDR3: TGTGCCAGCAGTCAGACAGGGCAGGAACAGCCCCAGCATTTT.

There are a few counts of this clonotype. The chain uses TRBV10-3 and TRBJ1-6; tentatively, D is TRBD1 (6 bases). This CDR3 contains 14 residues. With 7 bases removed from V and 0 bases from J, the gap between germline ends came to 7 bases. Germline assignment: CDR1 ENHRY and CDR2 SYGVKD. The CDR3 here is CAIKGGSYNSPLHF. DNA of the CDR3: TGTGCCATCAAGGGGGGCTCCTATAATTCACCCCTCCACTTT.

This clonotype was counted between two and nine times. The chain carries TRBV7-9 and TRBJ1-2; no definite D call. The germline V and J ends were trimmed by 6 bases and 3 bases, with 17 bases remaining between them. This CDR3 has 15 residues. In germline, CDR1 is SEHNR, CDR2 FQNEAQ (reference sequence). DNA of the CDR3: TGTGCCAGCAGATCGGGAAGAGGGTCCCACTATGGCTACACCTTC. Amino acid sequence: CASRSGRGSHYGYTF.

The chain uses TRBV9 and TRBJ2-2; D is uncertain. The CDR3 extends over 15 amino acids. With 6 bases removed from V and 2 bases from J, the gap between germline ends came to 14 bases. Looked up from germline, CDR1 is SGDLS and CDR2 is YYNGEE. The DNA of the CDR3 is TGTGCCAGCACGGAGAAATGGGGAAACACCGGGGAGCTGTTTTTT. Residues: CASTEKWGNTGELFF.

The CDR3: CASSSRGIGRVSYNEQFF. The CDR3 nucleotides read TGCGCCAGCAGCTCCAGGGGGATTGGGCGGGTCTCCTACAATGAGCAGTTCTTC. The chain is built from TRBV5-1 and TRBJ2-1, with 7 bases aligning to TRBD1. CDR3 size: 18 residues. CDR1 is SGHRS, CDR2 YFSETQ, per germline. Trimming at V came to 3 bases and at J to 0 bases, leaving 12 bases not matched to a gene.

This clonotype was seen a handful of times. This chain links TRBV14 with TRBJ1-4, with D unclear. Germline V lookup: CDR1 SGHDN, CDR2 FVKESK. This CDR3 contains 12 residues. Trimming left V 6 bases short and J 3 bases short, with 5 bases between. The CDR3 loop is CASRRANEKLFF. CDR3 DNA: TGTGCCAGCAGACGGGCTAATGAAAAACTGTTTTTT.

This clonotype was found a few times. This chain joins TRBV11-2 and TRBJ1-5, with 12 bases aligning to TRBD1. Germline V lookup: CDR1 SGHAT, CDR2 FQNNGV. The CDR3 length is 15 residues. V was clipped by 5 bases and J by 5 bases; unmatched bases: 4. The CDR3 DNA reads TGTGCCAGCAGCCCCGGGACAGGGGGCCATCAGCCCCAGCATTTT. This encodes CASSPGTGGHQPQHF.

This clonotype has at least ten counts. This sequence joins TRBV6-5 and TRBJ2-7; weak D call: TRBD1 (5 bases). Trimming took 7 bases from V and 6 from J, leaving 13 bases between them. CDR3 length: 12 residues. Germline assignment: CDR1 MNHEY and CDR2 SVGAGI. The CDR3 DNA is TGTGCCAGCACCACGCAGGGCGGCGAGCAGTACTTC. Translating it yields CASTTQGGEQYF.

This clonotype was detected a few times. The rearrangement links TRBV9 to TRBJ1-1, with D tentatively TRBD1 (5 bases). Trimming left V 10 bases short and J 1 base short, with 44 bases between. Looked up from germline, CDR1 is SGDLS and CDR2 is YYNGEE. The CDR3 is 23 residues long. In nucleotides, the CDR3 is TGTGCCGGACGACAGCCCGAAGATAGTGGTCCGAAACCTCACCCGAAAGGGAACACTGAAGCTTTCTTT. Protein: CAGRQPEDSGPKPHPKGNTEAFF.

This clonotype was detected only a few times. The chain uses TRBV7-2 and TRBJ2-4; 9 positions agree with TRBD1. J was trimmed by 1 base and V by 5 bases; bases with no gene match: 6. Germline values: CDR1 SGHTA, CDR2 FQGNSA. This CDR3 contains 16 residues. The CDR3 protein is CASSPGQGSAKNIQYF. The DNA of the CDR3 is TGTGCCAGCAGCCCGGGACAGGGATCTGCCAAAAACATTCAGTACTTC.

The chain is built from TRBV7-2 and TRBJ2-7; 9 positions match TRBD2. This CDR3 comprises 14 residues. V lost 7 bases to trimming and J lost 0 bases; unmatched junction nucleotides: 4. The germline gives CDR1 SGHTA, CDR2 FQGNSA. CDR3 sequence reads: CASTLTSGSYEQYF. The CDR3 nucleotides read TGTGCCAGCACTCTGACTAGCGGCTCCTACGAGCAGTACTTC. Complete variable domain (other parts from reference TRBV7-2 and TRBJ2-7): GAGVSQSPSNKVTEKGKDVELRCDPISGHTALYWYRQSLGQGLEFLIYFQGNSAPDKSGLPSDRFSAERTGGSVSTLTIQRTQQEDSAVYLCASTLTSGSYEQYFGPGTRLTVT.

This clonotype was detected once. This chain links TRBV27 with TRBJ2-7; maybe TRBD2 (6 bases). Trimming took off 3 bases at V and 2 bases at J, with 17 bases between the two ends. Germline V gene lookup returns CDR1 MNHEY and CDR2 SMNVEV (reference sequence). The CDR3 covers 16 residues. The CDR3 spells CASSFYQEAGTYEQYF. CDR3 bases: TGTGCCAGCAGTTTCTACCAGGAGGCGGGGACCTACGAGCAGTACTTC.